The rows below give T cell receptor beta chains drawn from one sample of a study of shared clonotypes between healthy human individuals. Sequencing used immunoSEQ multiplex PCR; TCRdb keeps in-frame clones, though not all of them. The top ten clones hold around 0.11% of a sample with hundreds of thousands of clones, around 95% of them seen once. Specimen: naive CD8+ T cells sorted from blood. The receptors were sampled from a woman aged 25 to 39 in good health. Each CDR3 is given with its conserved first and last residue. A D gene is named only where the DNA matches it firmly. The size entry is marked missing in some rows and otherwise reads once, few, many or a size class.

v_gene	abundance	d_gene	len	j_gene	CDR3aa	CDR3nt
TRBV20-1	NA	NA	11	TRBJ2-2	CSASSSGELFF	TGCAGTGCCTCCTCTAGCGGGGAGCTGTTTTTT
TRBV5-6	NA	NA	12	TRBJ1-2	CASSFIDDGYTF	TGTGCCAGCAGCTTTATCGACGATGGCTACACCTTC
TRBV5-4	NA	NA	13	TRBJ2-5	CASSLESEETQYF	TGTGCCAGCAGCTTGGAATCAGAAGAGACCCAGTACTTC
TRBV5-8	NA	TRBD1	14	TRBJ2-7	CASSLYRQGNEQYF	TGTGCCAGCAGCTTGTACCGACAGGGGAACGAGCAGTACTTC
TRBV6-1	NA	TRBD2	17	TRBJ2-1	CASSEARGLAEYNEQFF	TGTGCCAGCAGTGAAGCTCGTGGACTAGCGGAGTACAATGAGCAGTTCTTC
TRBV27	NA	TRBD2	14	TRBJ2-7	CASSGLAGSYEQYF	TGTGCCAGCAGCGGACTAGCGGGATCCTACGAGCAGTACTTC
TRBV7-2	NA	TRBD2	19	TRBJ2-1	CASSLTSGRARSSYNEQFF	TGTGCCAGCAGCCTTACTAGCGGGAGGGCGCGCAGCTCCTACAATGAGCAGTTCTTC
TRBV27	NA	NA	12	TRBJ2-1	CASSLKVGEQFF	TGTGCCAGCAGTTTAAAAGTTGGTGAGCAGTTCTTC
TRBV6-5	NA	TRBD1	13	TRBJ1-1	CASSPTGGTEAFF	TGTGCCAGCAGTCCTACAGGGGGGACTGAAGCTTTCTTT
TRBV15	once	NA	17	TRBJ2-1	CATSREGGWSSYNEQFF	TGTGCCACCAGCAGAGAGGGCGGGTGGAGCTCCTACAATGAGCAGTTCTTC
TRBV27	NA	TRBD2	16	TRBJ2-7	CASRMTSGRSPYEQYF	TGTGCCAGCAGGATGACTAGCGGGAGGTCCCCCTACGAGCAGTACTTC
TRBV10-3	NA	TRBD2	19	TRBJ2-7	CAISESAGPLAGIDYEQYF	TGTGCCATCAGTGAGTCCGCGGGGCCACTAGCGGGAATTGACTACGAGCAGTACTTC
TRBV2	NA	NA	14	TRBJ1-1	CASSEVGGNTEAFF	TGTGCCAGCAGTGAAGTAGGGGGTAACACTGAAGCTTTCTTT
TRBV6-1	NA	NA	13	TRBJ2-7	CASTGVGALEQYF	TGTGCCAGCACCGGGGTAGGGGCTCTCGAGCAGTACTTC
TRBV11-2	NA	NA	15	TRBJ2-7	CASSLGTAPTYEQYF	TGTGCCAGCAGCTTAGGGACAGCCCCTACCTACGAGCAGTACTTC
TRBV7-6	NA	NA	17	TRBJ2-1	CASSLGTYRTENNEQFF	TGTGCCAGCAGCTTAGGAACGTATAGGACAGAAAACAATGAGCAGTTCTTC
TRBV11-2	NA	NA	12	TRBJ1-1	CASSLGPTEAFF	TGTGCCAGCAGCTTAGGCCCGACTGAAGCTTTCTTT
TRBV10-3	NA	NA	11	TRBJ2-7	CAISEGTEQYF	TGTGCCATCAGTGAGGGGACAGAGCAGTACTTC
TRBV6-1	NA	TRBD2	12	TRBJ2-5	CASVGEGETQYF	TGTGCCAGCGTGGGGGAGGGGGAGACCCAGTACTTC
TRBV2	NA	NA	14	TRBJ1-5	CASSEGGSNQPQHF	TGTGCCAGCAGTGAAGGCGGTAGCAATCAGCCCCAGCATTTT
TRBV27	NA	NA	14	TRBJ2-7	CASSLLGQNHEQYF	TGTGCCAGCAGTTTACTCGGGCAGAACCACGAGCAGTACTTC
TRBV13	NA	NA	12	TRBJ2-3	CASSLASDTQYF	TGTGCCAGCAGCTTAGCGTCAGATACGCAGTATTTT
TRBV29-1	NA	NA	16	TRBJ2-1	CSVELAEVPRYNEQFF	TGCAGCGTTGAACTGGCTGAGGTTCCTCGGTACAATGAGCAGTTCTTC
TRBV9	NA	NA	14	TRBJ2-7	CASSVEGSTYEQYF	TGTGCCAGCAGCGTAGAGGGCTCCACCTACGAGCAGTACTTC
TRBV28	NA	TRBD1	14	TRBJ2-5	CASGDRGLQETQYF	TGTGCCAGCGGTGACAGGGGCCTTCAAGAGACCCAGTACTTC
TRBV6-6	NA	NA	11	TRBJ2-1	CASSPLREQFF	TGTGCCAGCAGTCCCCTCAGGGAGCAGTTCTTC
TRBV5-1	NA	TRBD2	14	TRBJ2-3	CASSLVGGADTQYF	TGCGCCAGCAGCTTGGTCGGGGGGGCAGATACGCAGTATTTT
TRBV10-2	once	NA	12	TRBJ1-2	CASSERSGGYTF	TGCGCCAGCAGTGAGCGGAGTGGAGGCTACACCTTC
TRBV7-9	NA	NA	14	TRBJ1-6	CASSPTGINSPLHF	TGTGCCAGCAGCCCGACGGGGATCAATTCACCCCTCCACTTT
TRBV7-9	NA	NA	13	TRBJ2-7	CASRPGDGYEQYF	TGTGCCAGCCGGCCAGGCGATGGCTACGAGCAGTACTTC
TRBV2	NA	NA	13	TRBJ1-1	CASSEEGGTEAFF	TGTGCCAGCAGTGAAGAAGGGGGCACTGAAGCTTTCTTT
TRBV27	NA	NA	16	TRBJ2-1	CASSLFPGSSYNEQFF	TGTGCCAGCAGTTTATTTCCAGGCTCGTCCTACAATGAGCAGTTCTTC
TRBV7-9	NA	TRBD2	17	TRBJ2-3	CASSSPGLAGHTDTQYF	TGTGCCAGCAGCTCCCCGGGACTAGCGGGACACACAGATACGCAGTATTTT
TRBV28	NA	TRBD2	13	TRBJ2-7	CASSLTSGLEQYF	TGTGCCAGCAGTTTGACTAGCGGCCTCGAGCAGTACTTC
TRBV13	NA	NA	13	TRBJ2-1	CASSSRGTNEQFF	TGTGCCAGCAGCTCTCGCGGGACCAATGAGCAGTTCTTC
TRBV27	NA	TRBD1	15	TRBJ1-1	CASSVDRGGNTEAFF	TGTGCCAGCAGTGTCGACAGGGGCGGGAACACTGAAGCTTTCTTT
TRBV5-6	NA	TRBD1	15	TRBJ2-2	CASSLGTGDIVELFF	TGTGCCAGCAGCTTGGGAACAGGGGATATCGTGGAGCTGTTTTTT
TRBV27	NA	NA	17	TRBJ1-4	CASSPSRGEGPDEKLFF	TGTGCCAGCAGTCCCTCCCGGGGTGAGGGCCCAGATGAAAAACTGTTTTTT
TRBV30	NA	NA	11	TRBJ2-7	CAWSTGYEQYF	TGTGCCTGGAGTACAGGGTACGAGCAGTACTTC
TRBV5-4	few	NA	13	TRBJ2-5	CASSLVEEETQYF	TGTGCCAGCAGCTTGGTTGAGGAAGAGACCCAGTACTTC
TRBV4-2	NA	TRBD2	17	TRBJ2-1	CASSRELLAGPRDEQFF	TGTGCCAGCAGCCGAGAGTTATTAGCGGGGCCCCGTGATGAGCAGTTCTTC
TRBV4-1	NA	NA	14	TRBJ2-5	CASSPGQYQETQYF	TGCGCCAGCAGCCCCGGACAGTACCAAGAGACCCAGTACTTC
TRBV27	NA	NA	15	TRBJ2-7	CASSLQGSATYGQYF	TGTGCCAGCAGTTTACAGGGAAGCGCCACCTACGGGCAGTACTTC
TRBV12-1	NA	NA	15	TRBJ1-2	CASSFRPRQGYGYTF	TGTGCCAGCAGCTTCAGGCCCCGCCAAGGCTATGGCTACACCTTC
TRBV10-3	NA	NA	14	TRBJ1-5	CAIGPGISNQPQHF	TGTGCCATCGGGCCAGGGATTAGCAATCAGCCCCAGCATTTT
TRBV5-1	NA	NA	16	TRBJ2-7	CASSPMRDKASYEQYF	TGCGCCAGCAGCCCCATGAGGGACAAGGCCTCCTACGAGCAGTACTTC
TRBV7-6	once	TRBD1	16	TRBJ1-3	CASSSLNRGQGNTIYF	TGTGCCAGCAGCTCTCTAAACAGGGGGCAAGGAAACACCATATATTTT
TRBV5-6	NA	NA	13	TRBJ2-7	CASSIGDSYEQYF	TGTGCCAGCAGCATAGGGGACTCCTACGAGCAGTACTTC
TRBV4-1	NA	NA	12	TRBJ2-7	CASRSWENEQYF	TGCGCCAGCAGGTCCTGGGAAAACGAGCAGTACTTC
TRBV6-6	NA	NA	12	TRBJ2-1	CASSLVAPEQFF	TGTGCCAGCAGTTTAGTTGCGCCGGAGCAGTTCTTC
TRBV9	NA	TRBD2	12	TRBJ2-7	CASSGTTHEQYF	TGTGCCAGCTCCGGGACTACGCACGAGCAGTACTTC
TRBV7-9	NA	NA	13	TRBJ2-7	CASRGEGDYEQYF	TGTGCCAGCAGAGGGGAGGGGGACTACGAGCAGTACTTC
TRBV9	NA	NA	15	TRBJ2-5	CASSVEYSARETQYF	TGTGCCAGCAGCGTAGAGTATAGCGCAAGAGAGACCCAGTACTTC
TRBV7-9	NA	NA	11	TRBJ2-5	CASSLLETQYF	TGTGCCAGCAGCTTATTAGAGACCCAGTACTTC
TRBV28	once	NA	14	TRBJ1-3	CASSSVYSGNTIYF	TGTGCCAGCAGCTCCGTGTATTCTGGAAACACCATATATTTT
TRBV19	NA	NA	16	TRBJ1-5	CASSLPGQTGNQPQHF	TGTGCCAGTAGTCTCCCAGGACAGACGGGCAATCAGCCCCAGCATTTT
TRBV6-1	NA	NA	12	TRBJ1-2	CASTGPAYGYTF	TGTGCCAGCACTGGTCCCGCCTACGGCTACACCTTC
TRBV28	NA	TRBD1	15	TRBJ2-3	CASSLLPTGGDTQYF	TGTGCCAGCAGTTTATTGCCGACAGGGGGTGATACGCAGTATTTT
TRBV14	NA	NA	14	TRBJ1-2	CASSQIEENYGYTF	TGTGCCAGCAGCCAAATAGAAGAAAACTATGGCTACACCTTC
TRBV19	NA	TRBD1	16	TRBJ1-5	CASTPGQGYSNQPQHF	TGTGCCAGTACCCCGGGACAGGGGTATAGCAATCAGCCCCAGCATTTT